This is a list of T cell receptor beta chains from one sample in a study of cytomegalovirus exposure and HLA in healthy donors. Produced via immunoSEQ multiplex PCR; TCRdb's table is partial and in-frame only. The table lists over 130,000 clones, about four fifths of them singletons. The material sequenced was PBMCs. Receptors were obtained from a human donor in good health. Both conserved end residues are part of each CDR3. D genes are given only for firm matches. Only some rows state a clone size, as once, few, many or a class for expanded clones.

j_call	clone_size	v_call	d_call	cdr3_nt	cdr3_aa
TRBJ2-7	-	TRBV11-1	-	TGTGCCAGCAGCTTAACGGGGAGCTCCTACGAGCAGTACTTC	CASSLTGSSYEQYF
TRBJ2-5	few	TRBV12-5	TRBD1	TGTGCTAGTGGCCGAGGACAGGGTATTGTCCAAGCTAGACAAGAGACCCAGTACTTC	CASGRGQGIVQARQETQYF
TRBJ1-5	-	TRBV5-5	TRBD1	TGTGCCAGCAGCTCCTGGACAGGGTGGGGCAATCAGCCCCAGCATTTT	CASSSWTGWGNQPQHF
TRBJ1-5	-	TRBV27	-	TGTGCCAGCAGTTCGTCCCCGTTGAGTCAGCCCCAGCATTTT	CASSSSPLSQPQHF
TRBJ2-3	-	TRBV5-8	TRBD1	TGTGCCAGCAGCTTCGGACAGGGGAGCACAGATACGCAGTATTTT	CASSFGQGSTDTQYF
TRBJ1-5	-	TRBV4-3	-	TGCGCCAGCAGCTTTATAGTCAATCAGCCCCAGCATTTT	CASSFIVNQPQHF
TRBJ2-5	few	TRBV4-2	TRBD2	TGTGCCAGCAGGCTAGCGGGAGACCATAAGACCCAGTACTTC	CASRLAGDHKTQYF
TRBJ2-7	-	TRBV9	-	TGTGCCAGCAGCCCCGCGGGACAGTTCGTCGACGAGCAGTACTTC	CASSPAGQFVDEQYF
TRBJ1-4	few	TRBV9	-	TGTGCCAGCAGCGCGGGGAGGGGAGGAGTTGAAAAACTGTTTTTT	CASSAGRGGVEKLFF
TRBJ2-7	-	TRBV10-3	TRBD1	TGTGCCATCAGTGGGGGACAGACCTACGAGCAGTACTTC	CAISGGQTYEQYF
TRBJ1-4	-	TRBV6-5	-	TGTGCCAGCAGTCAGCTGGGGGGAGAAAAACTGTTTTTT	CASSQLGGEKLFF
TRBJ2-7	-	TRBV6-1	TRBD1	TGTGCCAGCAGTGAACCCGGGACAGGGGGAGTCGAGCAGTACTTC	CASSEPGTGGVEQYF
TRBJ2-7	-	TRBV28	-	TGTGCCAGCAGTTTCCCCGGGAAACTCTACGAGCAGTACTTC	CASSFPGKLYEQYF
TRBJ2-7	-	TRBV14	-	TGTGCCAGCCCCCCGGAGGGTGGGGAGTACGAGCAGTACTTC	CASPPEGGEYEQYF
TRBJ2-1	-	TRBV9	-	TGTGCCAGCAGCCCACGACTAGGCTCCTACAATGAGCAGTTCTTC	CASSPRLGSYNEQFF
TRBJ2-7	few	TRBV29-1	-	TGCAGCGTCTGGGCCGACTCCTACGAGCAGTACTTC	CSVWADSYEQYF
TRBJ2-7	once	TRBV27	TRBD2	TGTGCCAGCAGTCCTGGGACTAGCGGGACCTACGAGCAGTACTTC	CASSPGTSGTYEQYF
TRBJ1-1	-	TRBV25-1	-	TGTGCCAGCAGTGAATCGGACAGACTGACCGCTGAAGCTTTCTTT	CASSESDRLTAEAFF
TRBJ2-6	-	TRBV5-6	-	TGTGCCAGCAGCCAAGGGGCAACCACACTCTCTGGGGCCAACGTCCTGACTTTC	CASSQGATTLSGANVLTF
TRBJ2-5	-	TRBV7-6	-	TGTGCCAGCAGCCCTAGAGGGGGTTCGGGAGAGACCCAGTACTTC	CASSPRGGSGETQYF
TRBJ2-2	-	TRBV5-1	-	TGCGCCAGCAGCCCCGGGGACAACGGGGAGCTGTTTTTT	CASSPGDNGELFF
TRBJ2-7	-	TRBV9	TRBD1	TGTGCCAGCAGCGTGGGGATCACCGGGACAGGGCCCTACGAGCAGTACTTC	CASSVGITGTGPYEQYF
TRBJ1-1	once	TRBV27	-	TGTGCCAGCAGTTGGAGGGGAGCGAACACTGAAGCTTTCTTT	CASSWRGANTEAFF
TRBJ2-5	-	TRBV28	TRBD2	TGTGCCAGCAGATCGGGACTAGCGGGAGGGGGGGGAGAGACCCAGTACTTC	CASRSGLAGGGGETQYF
TRBJ1-5	-	TRBV5-1	-	TGCGCCAGCAGCCCCGGGACATTTGGCAATCAGCCCCAGCATTTT	CASSPGTFGNQPQHF
TRBJ1-4	-	TRBV25-1	TRBD1	TGTGCCAGCAGTGCCCATCCAGGGGGTGAACTGTTTTTT	CASSAHPGGELFF